This T cell receptor beta chain was documented in a study of blood T cell repertoires in COVID-19. The overall study: Italy, Spain and the United States were the sources of the convalescent and acute COVID-19 samples. Sample material is recorded as cDNA or gDNA derived from T cells, B-cell-depleted T cells, or PBMCs.

The V and J ends lost 4 bases and 6 bases, in that order; junction bases with no gene match: 10. CDR1 and CDR2 from the germline V gene are SGHRS and YFSETQ. This CDR3 region has 16 residues. Under the authors' procedure: Amplification with reference gene primers provided the estimates of nucleated cell counts. Produced via immunoSEQ multiplex PCR; TCRdb's table is partial and in-frame only. V, J and clone size derive from that table, while D and trimming were established from the DNA sequence. The sample has 100,000 or so clones; 85% are singletons. Sequenced sample: peripheral blood. The sequence was obtained from a woman aged 70-85 years with active or convalescent COVID-19. The J gene is TRBJ2-2, the V gene TRBV5-1, with TRBD2 identical over 9 bases. The CDR3 coding sequence is TGCGCCAGCAGCCCTTTAGCGGGGGCCGGGGCCGGGGAGCTGTTTTTT. As protein: CASSPLAGAGAGELFF.